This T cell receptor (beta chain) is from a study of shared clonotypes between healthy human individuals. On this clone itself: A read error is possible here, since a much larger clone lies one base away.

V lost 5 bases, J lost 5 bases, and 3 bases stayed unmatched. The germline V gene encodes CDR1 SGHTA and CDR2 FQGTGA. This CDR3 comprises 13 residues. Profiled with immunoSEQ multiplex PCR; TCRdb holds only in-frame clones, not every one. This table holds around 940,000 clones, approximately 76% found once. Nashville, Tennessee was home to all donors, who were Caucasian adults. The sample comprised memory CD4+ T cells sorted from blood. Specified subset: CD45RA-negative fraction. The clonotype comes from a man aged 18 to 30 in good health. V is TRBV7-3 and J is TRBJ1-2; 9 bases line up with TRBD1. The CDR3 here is CASSPGTGYGYTF. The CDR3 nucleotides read TGTGCCAGCAGCCCGGGGACAGGGTATGGCTACACCTTC.